The 4 T cell receptor beta chains given below trace back to one sample, sequenced in a study of CD8+ T cells in alopecia areata. In each case, RNA was isolated and then reverse transcribed into cDNA as the sequencing template. Method: immunoSEQ multiplex PCR; TCRdb's copy keeps in-frame clones and lacks some. The sample consists of 160,000 or so clones, just over 65% of them appearing once. The sequencing used CD8+ T cells sorted from blood, collected at week 0. The source of these receptors is a human donor with alopecia areata.

This clone appeared a few times. This rearrangement joins TRBV4-1 to TRBJ2-5; D gene uncertain. The CDR3 length is 14 residues. V dropped 4 bases and J dropped 1 base, with 10 bases sitting between them. Germline CDR1 and CDR2: MGHRA and YSYEKL. Here the CDR3 DNA reads TGCGCCAGCAGCCCCTCTTCGCGCCAAGAGACCCAGTACTTC. This translates into CASSPSSRQETQYF.

The chain couples TRBV13 to TRBJ1-1, with D maybe TRBD1 (6 bases). This CDR3 is 15 amino acids long. V lost 0 bases and J 2 bases, leaving 10 bases between the germline ends. In germline, CDR1 is PRHDT, CDR2 FYEKMQ (reference sequence). CDR3 residues: CASSLGPGVNTEAFF. The CDR3 bases are TGTGCCAGCAGCTTAGGCCCAGGGGTTAACACTGAAGCTTTCTTT.

This clone came up once. The chain uses TRBV6-1 and TRBJ2-2, with D maybe TRBD1 (6 bases). Trimming took off 10 bases at V and 7 bases at J, with 16 bases between the two ends. The CDR3 length is 13 residues. CDR1 is MNHNS, CDR2 SASEGT, per germline. The CDR3 nucleotides read TGTGCCACCTACAGGGACCGTCACGGGGAGCTGTTTTTT. This sequence encodes CATYRDRHGELFF.

This chain joins TRBV5-1 and TRBJ1-4; 10 bases agree with TRBD1. This CDR3 is built from 17 residues. From germline, CDR1 is SGHRS and CDR2 YFSETQ. The junction had 11 bases not matched to a gene; V was cut back by 3 bases and J by 6 bases. CDR3 DNA sequence: TGCGCCAGCAGCTCGACGCCTCCGGGACAGGGGCATGAAAAACTGTTTTTT. It specifies CASSSTPPGQGHEKLFF.